This T cell receptor beta chain was identified during a study of a mutant IDH1 vaccine in newly diagnosed glioma. In germline, CDR1 is LGHNT, CDR2 FRNRAP. The CDR3 totals 17 residues. V dropped 0 bases and J dropped 4 bases, with 15 bases sitting between them. Turning to this clone: The antigen is not known.

As to time point: week 23, last vaccination. The investigators gave 300 ug of mutant IDH1 20-mer peptide in each vaccine dose, together with topical imiquimod. Sequencing was performed with immunoSEQ multiplex PCR; in TCRdb, only in-frame clones are kept and a portion is missing. The table has about 55,000 clones, approximately 80% seen once. The specimen comprised PBMCs, sampled from a glioma patient whose treatment included an IDH1 peptide vaccine. This sequence joins TRBV12-5 and TRBJ2-2; no definite D call. This TCR was recovered from a middle-aged man with glioma. CDR3 DNA sequence: TGTGCTAGTGGTTTGGTCAGGTCGGAGACAACCACCGGGGAGCTGTTTTTT. It codes for CASGLVRSETTTGELFF. The complete variable domain, with remaining parts taken from reference TRBV12-5 and TRBJ2-2, reads DARVTQTPRHKVTEMGQEVTMRCQPILGHNTVFWYRQTMMQGLELLAYFRNRAPLDDSGMPKDRFSAEMPDATLATLKIQPSEPRDSAVYFCASGLVRSETTTGELFFGEGSRLTVL.